Reported below is one T cell receptor beta chain. No antigen is known for it. The entry originates in a study of CD4 T cells in relation to SARS-CoV-2 and coronaviruses. Across the study: PBMCs were cultured with antigen for less than twelve days before TCR beta sequencing.

Assay: immunoSEQ multiplex PCR; the TCRdb copy retains only in-frame clones and omits some. The data contain about 30,000 clones, about 70% of them singletons. V was clipped by 1 base and J by 9 bases, with 13 bases between them. The germline V gene has CDR1 SGHTA and CDR2 FQGNSA. This CDR3 spans 14 amino acids. The chain couples TRBV7-2 to TRBJ1-5, with D maybe TRBD1 (6 bases). The receptor's source is an adult with COVID-19. The sample comprised memory CD4+ T cells from PBMCs, cultured in vitro. CDR3 bases: TGTGCCAGCAGCTTAGGAGGAAGGGGGGGGCCCCAGCATTTT. This encodes CASSLGGRGGPQHF. The variable domain in full, with the rest retrieved from reference TRBV7-2 and TRBJ1-5, is GAGVSQSPSNKVTEKGKDVELRCDPISGHTALYWYRQSLGQGLEFLIYFQGNSAPDKSGLPSDRFSAERTGGSVSTLTIQRTQQEDSAVYLCASSLGGRGGPQHFGDGTRLSIL.